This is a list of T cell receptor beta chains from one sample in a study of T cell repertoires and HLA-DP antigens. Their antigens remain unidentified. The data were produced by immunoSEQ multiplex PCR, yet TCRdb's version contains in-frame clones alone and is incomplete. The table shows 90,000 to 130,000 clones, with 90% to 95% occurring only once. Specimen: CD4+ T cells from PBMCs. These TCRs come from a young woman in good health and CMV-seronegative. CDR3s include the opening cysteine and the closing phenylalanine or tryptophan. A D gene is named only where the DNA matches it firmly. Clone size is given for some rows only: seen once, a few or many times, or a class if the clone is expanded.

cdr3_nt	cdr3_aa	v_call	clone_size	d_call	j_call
TGTGCCAGCAGTTACGGCTGGCAGGGTGGCCTAGATACGCAGTATTTT	CASSYGWQGGLDTQYF	TRBV6-5	NA	NA	TRBJ2-3
TGTGCCAGCACCCTGACAGGGGGCGCCTACAATGAGCAGTTCTTC	CASTLTGGAYNEQFF	TRBV6-6	NA	TRBD1	TRBJ2-1
TGTGCCAGTAGTATAGTACTAGGGGTACAGTTCTTC	CASSIVLGVQFF	TRBV19	NA	NA	TRBJ2-1
TGTGCCAGCAGCTTCCAATTAGCTGGCAATCAGCCCCAGCATTTT	CASSFQLAGNQPQHF	TRBV7-2	NA	NA	TRBJ1-5
TGTGCCAGTAGTATGGTCCAGGACTATGGCTACACCTTC	CASSMVQDYGYTF	TRBV19	NA	NA	TRBJ1-2
TGTGCCAGCAGCATAACTAGCGGGAGGGCCCCCTACGAGCAGTACTTC	CASSITSGRAPYEQYF	TRBV7-2	NA	TRBD2	TRBJ2-7
TGTGCCAGTAGTCGTAGCGGGAGCACTACAGATACGCAGTATTTT	CASSRSGSTTDTQYF	TRBV19	NA	TRBD2	TRBJ2-3
TGTGCCAGCAGCGTAGTATCACTAGCGGGGGATACGCAGTATTTT	CASSVVSLAGDTQYF	TRBV9	NA	TRBD2	TRBJ2-3
TGCGCCAGCAGCTTCCGAGGAAAAGATACGCAGTATTTT	CASSFRGKDTQYF	TRBV5-1	NA	NA	TRBJ2-3
TGTGCCTGGAGAAGCGGGAGAGACACCGGGGAGCTGTTTTTT	CAWRSGRDTGELFF	TRBV30	NA	TRBD2	TRBJ2-2
TGCGCCAGCAGCCAGCCTCTAGCGGGATCCTACGAGCAGTACTTC	CASSQPLAGSYEQYF	TRBV4-1	NA	TRBD2	TRBJ2-7
TGCGCCAGCAGCTTAGGCGGGAGTAGTAACGAGCAGTACTTC	CASSLGGSSNEQYF	TRBV5-1	once	TRBD2	TRBJ2-7
TGTGCCAGCAGCGACATCGGGACAGTCACAGATACGCAGTATTTT	CASSDIGTVTDTQYF	TRBV9	NA	TRBD1	TRBJ2-3
TGCGCCAGCAGCTCTGAACAGGGTCGGACTGAAGCTTTCTTT	CASSSEQGRTEAFF	TRBV5-1	many	NA	TRBJ1-1
TGTGCCAGCAGCGTACTCCAAGCCAGGGTTGATACGCAGTATTTT	CASSVLQARVDTQYF	TRBV11-1	NA	NA	TRBJ2-3
TGTGCCAGCAGGCTAGCGGGAGGCGCAGATACGCAGTATTTT	CASRLAGGADTQYF	TRBV2	NA	TRBD2	TRBJ2-3
TGTGCCAGCAGTTTTGGGGGGACCTATGGCTACACCTTC	CASSFGGTYGYTF	TRBV28	NA	NA	TRBJ1-2
TGTGCCAGCAGTTACGGACAGACGCTGTCCTACAATGAGCAGTTCTTC	CASSYGQTLSYNEQFF	TRBV6-6	NA	NA	TRBJ2-1
TGTGCCAGCAGCTTGGACAATGAGCAGTTCTTC	CASSLDNEQFF	TRBV5-6	NA	NA	TRBJ2-1
TGTGCCAGCAGTTTCTTCGACAGGCGGGGCGGCTACACCTTC	CASSFFDRRGGYTF	TRBV27	NA	NA	TRBJ1-2
TGTGCCAGCAGACGGGGCACCCGAAACACCATATATTTT	CASRRGTRNTIYF	TRBV11-2	NA	NA	TRBJ1-3
TGTGCCAGTAGTGCCCGGACTAGCGGCTTCTCCTACGAGCAGTACTTC	CASSARTSGFSYEQYF	TRBV19	NA	TRBD2	TRBJ2-7
TGTGCCAGCAGCAACGGGGGGGTAGAGACCCAGTACTTC	CASSNGGVETQYF	TRBV7-2	NA	TRBD2	TRBJ2-5
TGTGCCAGCTCACCGGAGACCCTGAACACTGAAGCTTTCTTT	CASSPETLNTEAFF	TRBV18	NA	NA	TRBJ1-1
TGTGCCAGCAGTTACTCGACGGGACGCGGCTATGGCTACACCTTC	CASSYSTGRGYGYTF	TRBV6-6	NA	NA	TRBJ1-2
TGTGCCAGCAGTGCGGACAGGGGATACGAGCAGTACTTC	CASSADRGYEQYF	TRBV25-1	NA	TRBD1	TRBJ2-7
TGTGCCAGTCGGAAAGACTATGGCTACACCTTC	CASRKDYGYTF	TRBV19	NA	NA	TRBJ1-2
TGTGCCAGCAGCGGGAACTACGAGCAGTACTTC	CASSGNYEQYF	TRBV28	few	NA	TRBJ2-7
TGTGCCACCGTAGCGGGAGGCACAGATACGCAGTATTTT	CATVAGGTDTQYF	TRBV28	NA	TRBD2	TRBJ2-3
TGTGCCAGCAGTGAAGCGATACAGGGGCCGGGTCGGAAAACTTCACCCCTCCACTTT	CASSEAIQGPGRKTSPLHF	TRBV2	few	TRBD1	TRBJ1-6
TGTGCCAGCAGCTTACGGCAGGGGGCGGCTTTCTTT	CASSLRQGAAFF	TRBV7-8	NA	TRBD1	TRBJ1-1